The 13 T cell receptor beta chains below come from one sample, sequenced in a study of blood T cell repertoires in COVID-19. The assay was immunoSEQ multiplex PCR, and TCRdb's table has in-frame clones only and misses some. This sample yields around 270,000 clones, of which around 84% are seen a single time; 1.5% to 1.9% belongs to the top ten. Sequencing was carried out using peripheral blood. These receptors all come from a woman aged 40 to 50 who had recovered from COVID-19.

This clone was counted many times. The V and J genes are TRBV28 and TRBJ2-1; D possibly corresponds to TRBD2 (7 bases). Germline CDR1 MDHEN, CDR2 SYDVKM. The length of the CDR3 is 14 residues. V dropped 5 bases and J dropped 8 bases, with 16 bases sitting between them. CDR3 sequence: CASSGGAVSDEQFF. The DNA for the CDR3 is TGTGCCAGCAGTGGGGGGGCAGTTTCGGATGAGCAGTTCTTC.

The CDR3 DNA sequence: TGTGCCATCAGTGAGGGGGGACTAGCGGGGGAGTTCTTC. This gives the protein CAISEGGLAGEFF. The chain recombines TRBV10-3 with TRBJ2-1, with TRBD2 matching 14 bases. CDR3 length: 13 amino acids. J gave up 14 bases and V 2 bases, and 2 bases lay outside the gene matches. Germline CDR1 ENHRY, CDR2 SYGVKD.

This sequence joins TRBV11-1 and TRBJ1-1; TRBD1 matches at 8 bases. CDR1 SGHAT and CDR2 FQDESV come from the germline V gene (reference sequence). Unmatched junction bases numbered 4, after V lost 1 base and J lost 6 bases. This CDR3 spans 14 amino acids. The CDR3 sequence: CASSLESDRAEAFF. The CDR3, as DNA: TGTGCCAGCAGCTTAGAGTCGGACAGGGCTGAAGCTTTCTTT. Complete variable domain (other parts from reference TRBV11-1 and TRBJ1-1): EAEVAQSPRYKITEKSQAVAFWCDPISGHATLYWYRQILGQGPELLVQFQDESVVDDSQLPKDRFSAERLKGVDSTLKIQPAELGDSAMYLCASSLESDRAEAFFGQGTRLTVV.

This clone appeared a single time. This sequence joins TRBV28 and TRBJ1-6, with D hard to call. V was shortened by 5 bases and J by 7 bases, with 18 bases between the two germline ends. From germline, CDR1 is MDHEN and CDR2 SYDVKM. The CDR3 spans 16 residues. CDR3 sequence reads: CASSTPGRVLNSPLHF. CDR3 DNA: TGTGCCAGCAGTACGCCCGGCCGGGTGTTGAATTCACCCCTCCACTTT.

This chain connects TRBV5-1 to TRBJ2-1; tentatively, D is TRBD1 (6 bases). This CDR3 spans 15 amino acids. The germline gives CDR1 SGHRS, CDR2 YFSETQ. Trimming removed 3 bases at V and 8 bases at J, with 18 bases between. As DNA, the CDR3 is TGCGCCAGCAGCTCGCTCTCAGGGGCAGACTATGAGCAGTTCTTC. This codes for CASSSLSGADYEQFF.

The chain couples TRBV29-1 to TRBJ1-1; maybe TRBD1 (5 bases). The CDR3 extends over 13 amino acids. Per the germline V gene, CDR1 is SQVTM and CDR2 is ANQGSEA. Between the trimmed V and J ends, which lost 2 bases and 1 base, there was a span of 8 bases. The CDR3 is CSVERTRNTEAFF. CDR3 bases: TGCAGCGTTGAACGGACACGGAACACTGAAGCTTTCTTT.

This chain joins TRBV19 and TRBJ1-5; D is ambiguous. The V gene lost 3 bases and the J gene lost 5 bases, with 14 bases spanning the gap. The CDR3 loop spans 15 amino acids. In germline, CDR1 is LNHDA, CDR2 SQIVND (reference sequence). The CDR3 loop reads CASSIGGAKDQPQHF. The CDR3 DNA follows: TGTGCCAGTAGTATTGGAGGTGCTAAGGATCAGCCCCAGCATTTT.

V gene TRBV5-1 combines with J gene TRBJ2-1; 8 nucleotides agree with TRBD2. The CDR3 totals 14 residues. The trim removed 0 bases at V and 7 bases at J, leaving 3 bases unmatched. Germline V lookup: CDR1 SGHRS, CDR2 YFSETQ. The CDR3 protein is CASSLGGLDNEQFF. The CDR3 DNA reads TGCGCCAGCAGCTTGGGGGGACTAGATAATGAGCAGTTCTTC.

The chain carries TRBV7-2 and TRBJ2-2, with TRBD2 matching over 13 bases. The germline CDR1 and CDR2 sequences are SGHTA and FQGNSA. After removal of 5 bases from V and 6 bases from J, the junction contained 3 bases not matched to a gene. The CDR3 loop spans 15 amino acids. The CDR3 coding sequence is TGTGCCAGCAGCACAGGACTAGCGGGGGCCGGGGAGCTGTTTTTT. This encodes CASSTGLAGAGELFF. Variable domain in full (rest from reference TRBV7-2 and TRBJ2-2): GAGVSQSPSNKVTEKGKDVELRCDPISGHTALYWYRQSLGQGLEFLIYFQGNSAPDKSGLPSDRFSAERTGGSVSTLTIQRTQQEDSAVYLCASSTGLAGAGELFFGEGSRLTVL.

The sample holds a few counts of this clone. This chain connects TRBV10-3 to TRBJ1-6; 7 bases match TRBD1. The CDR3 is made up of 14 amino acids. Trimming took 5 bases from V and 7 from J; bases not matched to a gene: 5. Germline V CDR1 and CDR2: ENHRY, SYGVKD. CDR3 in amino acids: CAISSGTENSPLHF. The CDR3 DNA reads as TGTGCCATCAGTTCCGGGACAGAGAATTCACCCCTCCACTTT.

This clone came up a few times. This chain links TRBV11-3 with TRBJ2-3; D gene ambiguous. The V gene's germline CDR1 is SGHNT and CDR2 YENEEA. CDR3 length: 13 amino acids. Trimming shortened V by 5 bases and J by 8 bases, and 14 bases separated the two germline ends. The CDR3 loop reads CASSGDPMGTQYF. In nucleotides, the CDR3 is TGTGCCAGCAGCGGAGACCCGATGGGTACGCAGTATTTT.

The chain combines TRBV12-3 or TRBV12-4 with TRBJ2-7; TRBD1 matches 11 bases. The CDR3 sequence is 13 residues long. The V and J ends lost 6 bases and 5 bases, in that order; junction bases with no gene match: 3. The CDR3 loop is CASSRTGGNEQYF. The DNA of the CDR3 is TGTGCCAGCAGCCGGACAGGGGGCAACGAGCAGTACTTC.

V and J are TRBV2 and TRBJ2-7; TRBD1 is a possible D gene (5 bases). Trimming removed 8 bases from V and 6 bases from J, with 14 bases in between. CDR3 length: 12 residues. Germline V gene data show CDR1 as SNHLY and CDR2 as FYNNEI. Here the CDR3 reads CASAGHLAEQYF. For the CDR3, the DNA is TGTGCCAGCGCAGGACATCTCGCCGAGCAGTACTTC. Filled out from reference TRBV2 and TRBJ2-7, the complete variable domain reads EPEVTQTPSHQVTQMGQEVILRCVPISNHLYFYWYRQILGQKVEFLVSFYNNEISEKSEIFDDQFSVERPDGSNFTLKIRSTKLEDSAMYFCASAGHLAEQYFGPGTRLTVT.